These 3 T cell receptor beta chains originate from one sample sequenced in a study of cytomegalovirus exposure and HLA in healthy donors. PCR primers comprised 60 Vbeta and 13 Jbeta primers. Assay: immunoSEQ multiplex PCR; the TCRdb copy retains only in-frame clones and omits some. The sample has 120,000 or so clones; about 78% are singletons. Sequencing used PBMCs. Receptor source: a female donor in good health and CMV-seronegative.

The genes are TRBV2 and TRBJ2-5; tentatively, D is TRBD1 (6 bases). CDR3 length: 13 residues. With 7 bases removed from V and 1 base from J, the gap between germline ends came to 10 bases. CDR1 is SNHLY, CDR2 FYNNEI, per germline. In DNA, the CDR3 is TGTGCCAGCAACCCAGGGGTCCAAGAGACCCAGTACTTC. Its protein product is CASNPGVQETQYF.

This clone was counted a single time. The chain is built from TRBV7-9 and TRBJ2-5; TRBD2 matches at 7 bases. The CDR3 extends over 14 amino acids. Per the germline V gene, CDR1 is SEHNR and CDR2 is FQNEAQ (reference sequence). V was pared by 3 bases and J by 5 bases, with 6 bases of the junction left unmatched. The DNA of the CDR3 is TGTGCCAGCAGCTTCGACGGGGGGTATGAGACCCAGTACTTC. It yields the protein CASSFDGGYETQYF.

The V and J genes are TRBV27 and TRBJ1-5; 8 bases map to TRBD1. The CDR3 is made up of 15 amino acids. After removal of 8 bases from V and 0 bases from J, the junction contained 6 bases not matched to a gene. Germline V gene lookup returns CDR1 MNHEY and CDR2 SMNVEV (reference sequence). The CDR3 DNA reads as TGTGCCAGCGGGGACAGGAGCCATAGCAATCAGCCCCAGCATTTT. This gives the protein CASGDRSHSNQPQHF.